Listed below are T cell receptor beta chains from one sample, sequenced in a study of neurological immune-mediated disorders. TCRdb re-analysed the 5' RACE reads in MiXCR, keeping a single row per CDR3 protein. The data contain tens of thousands of distinct CDR3 sequences, around a tenth of them singletons. Sequenced input: PBMCs. The receptors come from a male donor with HTLV-1-associated myelopathy (HAM/TSP). Each CDR3 is given with its conserved first and last residue. Fields, in order: V gene, clone size, J gene, D gene, CDR3 protein, CDR3 DNA. A D gene is named only where the DNA matches it firmly. For some rows the clone size is stated as once, few or many, or as a class when expanded; others skip it.

V: TRBV12-3/TRBV12-4; size: many; J: TRBJ2-2; D: TRBD1; CDR3: CASSTRDRGVGELFF; DNA: TGTGCCAGCAGTACCCGGGACAGGGGTGTCGGGGAGCTGTTTTTT
V: TRBV7-9; size: many; J: TRBJ1-5; D: TRBD1; CDR3: CASSFGTGVGYSNQPQHF; DNA: TGTGCCAGCAGCTTCGGGACAGGGGTGGGTTATAGCAATCAGCCCCAGCATTTT
V: TRBV28; size: many; J: TRBJ2-5; D: NA; CDR3: CASSSGQLKETQYF; DNA: TGTGCCAGCAGTTCCGGACAGTTAAAAGAGACCCAGTACTTC
V: TRBV6-2/TRBV6-3; size: many; J: TRBJ2-7; D: NA; CDR3: CASSSLNQGRQYF; DNA: TGTGCCAGCAGTTCCCTAAATCAGGGGCGGCAGTACTTC
V: TRBV20-1; size: many; J: TRBJ2-3; D: TRBD2; CDR3: CSARRGGGDTQYF; DNA: TGCAGTGCTAGACGGGGGGGGGGTGATACGCAGTATTTT
V: TRBV20-1; size: many; J: TRBJ2-7; D: TRBD1; CDR3: CSAPRQGNHEQYF; DNA: TGCAGTGCTCCCAGACAGGGGAACCACGAGCAGTACTTC
V: TRBV20-1; size: many; J: TRBJ1-5; D: NA; CDR3: CSASDLLYQPQHF; DNA: TGCAGTGCTAGTGACCTCCTCTATCAGCCCCAGCATTTT
V: TRBV6-5; size: NA; J: TRBJ2-1; D: TRBD2; CDR3: CASSYGGVYLNEQFF; DNA: TGTGCCAGCAGTTACGGGGGGGTATACCTGAATGAGCAGTTCTTC
V: TRBV4-3; size: many; J: TRBJ1-5; D: NA; CDR3: CASSQDLGGAGQPQHF; DNA: TGCGCCAGCAGCCAAGATCTCGGGGGGGCAGGACAGCCCCAGCATTTT
V: TRBV5-8; size: many; J: TRBJ1-1; D: NA; CDR3: CASSLGGAGTEAFF; DNA: TGTGCCAGCAGCTTGGGGGGGGCGGGAACTGAAGCTTTCTTT
V: TRBV20-1; size: NA; J: TRBJ2-5; D: NA; CDR3: CSAPSLQGLGRGVQYF; DNA: TGCAGTGCTCCAAGCCTTCAGGGCTTGGGTAGAGGAGTCCAGTACTTC
V: TRBV6-5; size: many; J: TRBJ1-3; D: NA; CDR3: CASSYEGRAAGNTIYF; DNA: TGTGCCAGCAGTTACGAAGGCAGGGCCGCAGGAAACACCATATATTTT
V: TRBV9; size: many; J: TRBJ2-3; D: NA; CDR3: CASSEEDVDHTQYF; DNA: TGTGCCAGCAGCGAGGAGGACGTAGACCATACGCAGTATTTT
V: TRBV12-3/TRBV12-4; size: many; J: TRBJ1-2; D: NA; CDR3: CASSPSLGYTF; DNA: TGTGCCAGCAGCCCGTCGTTGGGCTACACCTTC
V: TRBV14; size: many; J: TRBJ2-3; D: NA; CDR3: CASSHLGTDTQYF; DNA: TGTGCCAGCAGCCATCTGGGCACAGATACGCAGTATTTT
V: TRBV5-5; size: many; J: TRBJ2-3; D: TRBD1; CDR3: CASSWDRATDTQYF; DNA: TGTGCCAGCAGCTGGGACAGGGCCACAGATACGCAGTATTTT
V: TRBV4-3; size: many; J: TRBJ2-2; D: TRBD2; CDR3: CASSPGLAGAHPGELFF; DNA: TGCGCCAGCAGCCCCGGACTAGCGGGGGCCCACCCCGGGGAGCTGTTTTTT
V: TRBV7-2; size: many; J: TRBJ1-2; D: NA; CDR3: CASSRNRERGYTF; DNA: TGTGCCAGCAGCCGAAACAGGGAGCGTGGCTACACCTTC
V: TRBV7-2; size: many; J: TRBJ1-6; D: TRBD1; CDR3: CASSFSGARGLSPLHF; DNA: TGTGCCAGCAGCTTCTCCGGAGCCAGGGGGCTATCACCCCTCCACTTT
V: TRBV9; size: many; J: TRBJ2-3; D: NA; CDR3: CASSVGTHSTDTQYF; DNA: TGTGCCAGCAGCGTAGGGACACATAGCACAGATACGCAGTATTTT
V: TRBV2; size: few; J: TRBJ2-7; D: NA; CDR3: CASSGSYHSYEQYF; DNA: TGTGCCAGCAGTGGGTCTTACCACTCCTACGAGCAGTACTTC
V: TRBV7-9; size: many; J: TRBJ2-5; D: NA; CDR3: CASSKGGRAKEETQYF; DNA: TGTGCCAGCAGCAAGGGGGGAAGGGCCAAGGAAGAGACCCAGTACTTC
V: TRBV29-1; size: many; J: TRBJ2-3; D: NA; CDR3: CSVNLWDKATDTQYF; DNA: TGCAGCGTCAACCTATGGGACAAAGCCACAGATACGCAGTATTTT
V: TRBV7-2; size: many; J: TRBJ2-3; D: TRBD1; CDR3: CASSSRTGGDPRTDTQYF; DNA: TGTGCCAGCAGCTCCCGGACAGGGGGCGACCCTCGCACAGATACGCAGTATTTT
V: TRBV29-1; size: NA; J: TRBJ1-5; D: TRBD1; CDR3: CSVATRTGYSNQPQHF; DNA: TGTAGCGTTGCCACCCGGACAGGATATAGCAATCAGCCCCAGCATTTT
V: TRBV28; size: NA; J: TRBJ1-1; D: NA; CDR3: CASSLMVWDTEAFF; DNA: TGTGCCAGCAGTTTAATGGTGTGGGACACTGAAGCTTTCTTT
V: TRBV6-2/TRBV6-3; size: many; J: TRBJ2-2; D: TRBD2; CDR3: CASSVGTSGVRELFF; DNA: TGTGCCAGCAGTGTCGGGACTAGCGGTGTTAGGGAGCTGTTTTTT
V: TRBV27; size: many; J: TRBJ1-1; D: TRBD1; CDR3: CASSLAQGVNTEAFF; DNA: TGTGCCAGCAGCCTTGCTCAGGGGGTGAACACTGAAGCTTTCTTT
V: TRBV5-1; size: many; J: TRBJ2-7; D: NA; CDR3: CASSWGYEQYF; DNA: TGCGCCAGCAGCTGGGGGTACGAGCAGTACTTC
V: TRBV6-1; size: many; J: TRBJ2-3; D: NA; CDR3: CASGPRSVSTDTQYF; DNA: TGTGCCAGCGGGCCGAGGAGCGTCAGCACAGATACGCAGTATTTT
V: TRBV28; size: many; J: TRBJ1-1; D: NA; CDR3: CASIGSTEAFF; DNA: TGTGCCAGCATAGGTTCGACTGAAGCTTTCTTT
V: TRBV6-4; size: NA; J: TRBJ2-3; D: NA; CDR3: CSSSEGPEDMQYF; DNA: TGTTCCAGCAGTGAGGGGCCTGAAGATATGCAGTATTTT
V: TRBV12-3/TRBV12-4; size: many; J: TRBJ2-2; D: NA; CDR3: CASSQGVSGELFF; DNA: TGTGCCAGCAGTCAAGGGGTGTCCGGGGAGCTGTTTTTT
V: TRBV2; size: NA; J: TRBJ2-7; D: NA; CDR3: CASTRDGATYEQYF; DNA: TGTGCCAGCACTCGGGACGGGGCGACCTACGAGCAGTACTTC
V: TRBV7-2; size: many; J: TRBJ2-3; D: TRBD2; CDR3: CASSLFSGGAGDTQYF; DNA: TGTGCCAGCAGCTTATTCAGCGGGGGGGCGGGAGATACGCAGTATTTT
V: TRBV3-1; size: many; J: TRBJ1-1; D: NA; CDR3: CASSQGTTQAFF; DNA: TGTGCCAGCAGCCAAGGCACAACCCAAGCTTTCTTT
V: TRBV4-3; size: many; J: TRBJ2-1; D: TRBD2; CDR3: CASSSLAASYNEQFF; DNA: TGCGCCAGCAGCTCCCTAGCGGCGAGTTACAATGAGCAGTTCTTC
V: TRBV7-2; size: many; J: TRBJ1-3; D: NA; CDR3: CASSLVGGFGPGNTIYF; DNA: TGTGCCAGCAGCTTAGTGGGGGGCTTTGGACCTGGAAACACCATATATTTT
V: TRBV20-1; size: many; J: TRBJ1-2; D: NA; CDR3: CSASSWTALPTNYGYTF; DNA: TGCAGTGCTAGTTCGTGGACAGCTCTGCCGACTAACTATGGCTACACCTTC
V: TRBV5-6; size: many; J: TRBJ1-1; D: NA; CDR3: CASSWAPRVTEAFF; DNA: TGTGCCAGCAGCTGGGCCCCCAGGGTTACTGAAGCTTTCTTT
V: TRBV20-1; size: many; J: TRBJ1-4; D: NA; CDR3: CSAPGPGEKLFF; DNA: TGCAGTGCCCCTGGACCTGGGGAAAAACTGTTTTTT
V: TRBV7-9; size: many; J: TRBJ2-7; D: TRBD2; CDR3: CASSLAGRVSYEQYF; DNA: TGTGCCAGCAGCTTAGCGGGGAGGGTCTCCTACGAGCAGTACTTC
V: TRBV5-1; size: many; J: TRBJ1-6; D: NA; CDR3: CASSFGTKDSPLHF; DNA: TGCGCCAGCAGCTTCGGGACAAAAGACTCACCCCTCCACTTT
V: TRBV20-1; size: many; J: TRBJ2-5; D: NA; CDR3: CSAIRDPGGETQYF; DNA: TGCAGTGCTATTAGGGACCCCGGGGGAGAGACCCAGTACTTC
V: TRBV20-1; size: many; J: TRBJ1-1; D: NA; CDR3: CSARDQGVNTEAFF; DNA: TGCAGTGCTAGAGATCAGGGAGTGAACACTGAAGCTTTCTTT
V: TRBV5-5; size: few; J: TRBJ2-7; D: TRBD1; CDR3: CASSLVGTGVYEQYF; DNA: TGTGCCAGCAGCTTGGTAGGGACAGGCGTCTACGAGCAGTACTTC
V: TRBV20-1; size: many; J: TRBJ1-5; D: NA; CDR3: CSASAGGNQPQHF; DNA: TGCAGTGCTAGCGCGGGGGGAAATCAGCCCCAGCATTTT
V: TRBV6-2/TRBV6-3; size: many; J: TRBJ2-7; D: NA; CDR3: CASSYGSSESYEQYF; DNA: TGTGCCAGCAGTTACGGGTCTTCCGAGTCCTACGAGCAGTACTTC
V: TRBV12-3/TRBV12-4; size: NA; J: TRBJ1-1; D: NA; CDR3: CASTGQTMNTEAFF; DNA: TGTGCCAGCACCGGGCAGACCATGAACACTGAAGCTTTCTTT
V: TRBV5-1; size: many; J: TRBJ2-7; D: NA; CDR3: CASSLDGVYEQYF; DNA: TGCGCCAGCAGCCTCGACGGGGTTTACGAGCAGTACTTC
V: TRBV4-1; size: many; J: TRBJ1-1; D: TRBD1; CDR3: CASSLRQGKVFF; DNA: TGCGCCAGCAGCCTTCGACAGGGGAAGGTTTTCTTT
V: TRBV29-1; size: many; J: TRBJ2-1; D: NA; CDR3: CSVVWGAIGDEQFF; DNA: TGCAGCGTTGTTTGGGGGGCCATAGGGGATGAGCAGTTCTTC
V: TRBV5-1; size: NA; J: TRBJ2-1; D: NA; CDR3: CASRLMPGSEQFF; DNA: TGCGCCAGCCGCCTGATGCCTGGAAGTGAGCAGTTCTTC
V: TRBV7-9; size: many; J: TRBJ2-7; D: TRBD1; CDR3: CASVRDRSYEQYF; DNA: TGTGCCAGCGTACGGGACAGAAGCTACGAGCAGTACTTC
V: TRBV6-2/TRBV6-3; size: many; J: TRBJ1-6; D: NA; CDR3: CASSYPGARDSPLHF; DNA: TGTGCCAGCAGTTACCCGGGGGCGAGAGATTCACCCCTCCACTTT